Presented here are 22 T cell receptor beta chains from one specimen sequenced in a study of shared clonotypes between healthy human individuals. Naive CD8 isolation took CD45RO-negative cells positively selected for CCR7 and excluded terminally differentiated effector memory CD45RA+ cells. The protocol was immunoSEQ multiplex PCR, while the TCRdb copy is restricted to in-frame clones and leaves out a portion. The table lists approximately 810,000 clones, approximately 92% of them singletons. The sequencing sample was made of naive CD8+ T cells sorted from blood. The source of these receptors is a man in his thirties or forties in good health.

The chain recombines TRBV4-1 with TRBJ2-1; TRBD2 agrees at 11 bases. In germline, CDR1 is MGHRA, CDR2 YSYEKL. The CDR3 runs to 16 residues. Losses at the gene ends were 1 base for V and 5 bases for J; bases not matched to a gene: 4. The CDR3, as DNA: TGCGCCAGCAGCCAAGCCCTAGCGGGGGGTAACAATGAGCAGTTCTTC. It codes for CASSQALAGGNNEQFF.

This chain joins TRBV5-6 and TRBJ2-1; no definite D call. CDR3 length: 15 amino acids. The germline gives CDR1 SGHDT, CDR2 YYEEEE. Trimming left V 4 bases short and J 9 bases short, with 20 bases between. CDR3 protein: CASSPIVADLGEQFF. CDR3 sequence (DNA): TGTGCCAGCAGCCCAATCGTGGCTGATTTGGGTGAGCAGTTCTTC.

This rearrangement joins TRBV29-1 to TRBJ2-1; 10 bases agree with TRBD2. The CDR3 sequence is 17 residues long. With 1 base clipped from V and 4 bases from J, the junction kept 10 bases outside the gene matches. CDR1 is SQVTM, CDR2 ANQGSEA, per germline. CDR3 nucleotides: TGCAGCGTTGAAGGGATAATAGCGGGAGGACCATACAATGAGCAGTTCTTC. This translates into CSVEGIIAGGPYNEQFF.

The chain joins TRBV19 to TRBJ2-7, with D perhaps matching TRBD1 (6 bases). Between the trimmed V and J ends, which lost 1 base and 5 bases, there was a span of 12 bases. The CDR3 length is 14 residues. Germline values: CDR1 LNHDA, CDR2 SQIVND (reference sequence). The CDR3 region is CASSIARGKDEQYF. CDR3 nucleotides: TGTGCCAGTAGTATAGCCAGGGGCAAGGACGAGCAGTACTTC.

The chain combines TRBV27 with TRBJ1-1, with 7 nucleotides matching TRBD1. Germline-derived CDR1 and CDR2 are MNHEY and SMNVEV (reference sequence). With 6 bases clipped from V and 4 bases from J, the junction kept 11 bases outside the gene matches. The CDR3 is made up of 15 amino acids. CDR3 protein: CASRPLPGGATEAFF. CDR3 nucleotides: TGTGCCAGCAGACCGCTACCAGGGGGGGCCACTGAAGCTTTCTTT.

The chain combines TRBV7-9 with TRBJ1-5; tentative D call: TRBD1 (5 bases). Germline assignment: CDR1 SEHNR and CDR2 FQNEAQ (reference sequence). This CDR3 region has 14 residues. Trimming took off 7 bases at V and 2 bases at J, with 12 bases between the two ends. DNA for the CDR3: TGTGCCAGCACCCCCCCGGGACGCAATCAGCCCCAGCATTTT. Its protein is CASTPPGRNQPQHF.

V is TRBV6-4 and J is TRBJ2-3; weak D call: TRBD1 (7 bases). This CDR3 has 13 residues. Per germline, CDR1 MRHNA and CDR2 SNTAGT. Between the trimmed V and J ends, which lost 8 bases and 4 bases, there was a span of 13 bases. CDR3 coding DNA: TGTGCCAGCGGGGCAGGGGGGTCAGATACGCAGTATTTT. Residues: CASGAGGSDTQYF.

V and J are TRBV27 and TRBJ2-1, with a tentative D call TRBD2 (6 bases). CDR1 is MNHEY and CDR2 is SMNVEV in the germline V gene (reference sequence). V was clipped by 5 bases and J by 4 bases, with 12 bases between them. The CDR3 totals 14 residues. The CDR3 DNA reads as TGTGCCAGCAGTCCGGGACTGACTTACAATGAGCAGTTCTTC. This sequence encodes CASSPGLTYNEQFF.

This sequence joins TRBV13 and TRBJ2-7; TRBD2 aligns across 10 bases. This CDR3 is 16 amino acids long. V trimming: 5 bases; J trimming: 5 bases; junction bases outside the gene matches: 12. From germline, CDR1 is PRHDT and CDR2 FYEKMQ (reference sequence). CDR3 in DNA: TGTGCCAGCAGCCCCGGAAGGGCTAGCGGGAGACACGAGCAGTACTTC. As protein: CASSPGRASGRHEQYF. The whole variable domain, remainder taken from reference TRBV13 and TRBJ2-7, is AAGVIQSPRHLIKEKRETATLKCYPIPRHDTVYWYQQGPGQDPQFLISFYEKMQSDKGSIPDRFSAQQFSDYHSELNMSSLELGDSALYFCASSPGRASGRHEQYFGPGTRLTVT.

The count of this clone is one. The V call is TRBV7-8, the J call TRBJ1-5; D might be TRBD1 (5 bases). This CDR3 is 19 amino acids long. Trimming pared 5 bases from V and 4 bases from J, leaving 27 bases between. Germline assignment: CDR1 SGHVS and CDR2 FQNEAQ. CDR3 sequence reads: CASSPYEGFSTIRNQPQHF. CDR3 nucleotides: TGTGCCAGCAGCCCGTACGAGGGGTTTAGCACTATTAGGAATCAGCCCCAGCATTTT.

The rearrangement uses TRBV29-1 and TRBJ2-1; 11 positions agree with TRBD2. V shed 6 bases, J shed 9 bases, and the junction held 7 bases outside the gene matches. The CDR3 is made up of 13 amino acids. CDR1 is SQVTM and CDR2 is ANQGSEA in the germline V gene. The CDR3 bases are TGCAGCGTGATAGCGGGAGGGCCGGTTGAGCAGTTCTTC. The encoded protein is CSVIAGGPVEQFF.

V gene TRBV7-7 combines with J gene TRBJ2-2, with D perhaps matching TRBD1 (5 bases). Germline lookup yields CDR1 SSHAT and CDR2 FNYEAQ (reference sequence). The germline V and J ends were trimmed by 2 bases and 5 bases, with 9 bases remaining between them. This CDR3 region has 14 residues. The CDR3 coding sequence is TGTGCCAGCAGCTTATCCAGGGTTACCGGGGAGCTGTTTTTT. Protein sequence: CASSLSRVTGELFF. Based on the CDR3 plus reference TRBV7-7 and TRBJ2-2, the full variable domain is GAGVSQSPRYKVTKRGQDVTLRCDPISSHATLYWYQQALGQGPEFLTYFNYEAQPDKSGLPSDRFSAERPEGSISTLTIQRTEQRDSAMYRCASSLSRVTGELFFGEGSRLTVL.

This chain links TRBV5-4 with TRBJ2-5; perhaps TRBD2 as D (5 bases). The germline V gene encodes CDR1 SGHNT and CDR2 YYREEE (reference sequence). Trimming left V 2 bases short and J 4 bases short, with 9 bases between. The CDR3 loop spans 13 amino acids. CDR3 DNA: TGTGCCAGCAGCTTAGGACTGTTAGAGACCCAGTACTTC. Translation: CASSLGLLETQYF.

The V call is TRBV27, the J call TRBJ1-1; 8 bases are shared with TRBD1. The CDR3 runs 12 residues. The V gene's germline CDR1 is MNHEY and CDR2 SMNVEV (reference sequence). Trimming at V came to 9 bases and at J to 4 bases, leaving 4 bases not matched to a gene. Here the CDR3 DNA reads TGTGCCAGTTACAGGGGGGGCACTGAAGCTTTCTTT. Protein: CASYRGGTEAFF.

The chain combines TRBV28 with TRBJ1-2, with a tentative D call TRBD1 (5 bases). V was cut by 4 bases and J by 6 bases, with 15 bases left in between. Germline CDR1 is MDHEN and CDR2 is SYDVKM. The CDR3 runs 14 residues. CDR3 region: CASSSDRYRNGYTF. The CDR3 region has the DNA TGTGCCAGCAGTTCCGATCGTTACAGGAATGGCTACACCTTC.

The gene calls are TRBV27 and TRBJ2-1; weak D call: TRBD2 (7 bases). The V and J ends lost 6 bases and 6 bases respectively, with 18 bases between them. Germline V CDR1 and CDR2: MNHEY, SMNVEV (reference sequence). There are 15 residues in the CDR3. The CDR3 DNA reads as TGTGCCAGCAGGATACTGGGGGCTAGCGGCAATGAGCAGTTCTTC. This codes for CASRILGASGNEQFF.

V gene TRBV4-1 combines with J gene TRBJ2-1; no definite D call. The CDR3 sequence is 15 residues long. Between the trimmed V and J ends, which lost 0 bases and 4 bases, there was a span of 10 bases. Germline CDR1 reads MGHRA; CDR2 reads YSYEKL. Here the CDR3 reads CASSQDLVSYNEQFF. Here the CDR3 DNA reads TGCGCCAGCAGCCAAGATTTGGTATCTTACAATGAGCAGTTCTTC.

This clone is a singleton in its sample. The chain joins TRBV25-1 to TRBJ1-1, with a possible D match to TRBD1 (5 bases). The CDR3 length is 12 residues. The V gene's germline CDR1 is MGHDK and CDR2 SYGVNS. V was pared by 1 base and J by 6 bases, with 6 bases between. The CDR3 bases are TGTGCCAGCAGTGAATGGGGGTCTGAAGCTTTCTTT. Translating gives CASSEWGSEAFF.

The chain links TRBV5-1 to TRBJ1-2; a possible D gene is TRBD1 (6 bases). Trimming shortened V by 1 base and J by 7 bases, and 17 bases separated the two germline ends. CDR3 length equals 15 residues. Germline lookup yields CDR1 SGHRS and CDR2 YFSETQ. The CDR3 protein is CASSLSPDSFFGYTF. CDR3 nucleotides: TGCGCCAGCAGCTTGAGTCCGGACAGCTTCTTTGGCTACACCTTC.

V and J are TRBV28 and TRBJ1-4, with 7 bases matching TRBD1. This CDR3 contains 15 residues. In germline, CDR1 is MDHEN, CDR2 SYDVKM. V dropped 2 bases and J dropped 3; count of bases not matched to a gene: 3. The CDR3 loop is CASSLDGTANEKLFF. CDR3 DNA: TGTGCCAGCAGTTTAGATGGGACAGCTAATGAAAAACTGTTTTTT.

The chain has TRBV28 and TRBJ2-7; D call uncertain. The V end was cut by 7 bases, the J end by 0 bases, with 13 bases between. Germline V lookup: CDR1 MDHEN, CDR2 SYDVKM. The CDR3 consists of 14 residues. The CDR3 spells CASNPGVHSYEQYF. The DNA for the CDR3 is TGTGCCAGCAATCCCGGAGTCCACTCCTACGAGCAGTACTTC. Full variable domain (remainder filled in from reference TRBV28 and TRBJ2-7): DVKVTQSSRYLVKRTGEKVFLECVQDMDHENMFWYRQDPGLGLRLIYFSYDVKMKEKGDIPEGYSVSREKKERFSLILESASTNQTSMYLCASNPGVHSYEQYFGPGTRLTVT.

The chain uses TRBV29-1 and TRBJ2-2; no definite D call. CDR1 SQVTM and CDR2 ANQGSEA come from the germline V gene. Trimming removed 4 bases at V and 6 bases at J, with 6 bases between. The CDR3 is made up of 11 amino acids. For the CDR3, the DNA is TGCAGCGTTGTTCGGGCCGGGGAGCTGTTTTTT. Translating gives CSVVRAGELFF.